These 22 T cell receptor beta chains were all obtained from the same sample, sequenced in a study of blood T cell repertoires in COVID-19. Method: immunoSEQ multiplex PCR; TCRdb's copy keeps in-frame clones and lacks some. The table lists nearly 35,000 clones, around 86% of them singletons. Input material: peripheral blood. Receptors were obtained from a man in his 70s with acute or convalescent COVID-19.

This sequence joins TRBV24-1 and TRBJ1-1; D is possibly TRBD1 (5 bases). The CDR3 contains 12 residues. Germline-derived CDR1 and CDR2 are KGHDR and SFDVKD. The ends were cut back, 8 bases at V and 1 base at J, with 7 bases in the middle. The CDR3: CATMGGNTEAFF. CDR3 DNA: TGTGCCACCATGGGGGGGAACACTGAAGCTTTCTTT.

This chain connects TRBV7-9 to TRBJ1-4; D remains unclear. The germline CDR1 and CDR2 sequences are SEHNR and FQNEAQ (reference sequence). V was pared by 5 bases and J by 4 bases, with 14 bases between. The length of the CDR3 is 15 residues. The DNA for the CDR3 is TGTGCCAGCAGCCGCCGGGATGGCGGTAATGAAAAACTGTTTTTT. This translates into CASSRRDGGNEKLFF.

The CDR3 here is CASSQGGDPVNEQFF. For the CDR3, the DNA is TGTGCCAGCAGCCAGGGGGGGGACCCTGTGAATGAGCAGTTCTTC. The chain has TRBV4-2 and TRBJ2-1, with 7 bases aligning to TRBD2. There are 15 residues in the CDR3. With V trimmed by 3 bases and J by 7 bases, 9 bases remained unmatched. Germline CDR1 reads LGHNA; CDR2 reads YNFKEQ.

V gene TRBV18 combines with J gene TRBJ1-1; D gene uncertain. V lost 2 bases and J 1 base, leaving 11 bases between the germline ends. The CDR3 has 15 amino acids. The germline gives CDR1 KGHSH, CDR2 LQKENI. The chain's CDR3 is CASSPTVNRNTEAFF. CDR3 nucleotides: TGTGCCAGCTCACCAACGGTCAACCGGAACACTGAAGCTTTCTTT.

The chain carries TRBV5-1 and TRBJ1-2, with 7 bases lining up with TRBD1. The CDR3 is made up of 12 amino acids. CDR1 and CDR2 (germline): SGHRS, YFSETQ. V was pared by 2 bases and J by 7 bases, with 2 bases of the junction left unmatched. The CDR3 is CASSLRGLGYTF. The CDR3, as DNA: TGCGCCAGCAGCTTAAGGGGGCTTGGCTACACCTTC.

The chain couples TRBV28 to TRBJ2-1, with TRBD2 matching 8 bases. The CDR3 totals 14 residues. From germline, CDR1 is MDHEN and CDR2 SYDVKM. V lost 6 bases and J lost 6; bases outside the gene matches: 7. CDR3 DNA: TGTGCCAGCAGGTTCTCGGGGGGGCGCAATGAGCAGTTCTTC. Its protein is CASRFSGGRNEQFF.

This chain links TRBV7-6 with TRBJ2-5; 9 bases agree with TRBD1. V lost 2 bases, J lost 5 bases, and 9 bases stayed unmatched. The CDR3 extends over 16 amino acids. Germline CDR1 reads SGHVS; CDR2 reads FNYEAQ. The chain's CDR3 is CASSLYEDRGPETQYF. Here the CDR3 DNA reads TGTGCCAGCAGCTTATACGAGGACAGGGGACCTGAGACCCAGTACTTC. Based on the CDR3 plus reference TRBV7-6 and TRBJ2-5, the full variable domain is GAGVSQSPRYKVTKRGQDVALRCDPISGHVSLYWYRQALGQGPEFLTYFNYEAQQDKSGLPNDRFSAERPEGSISTLTIQRTEQRDSAMYRCASSLYEDRGPETQYFGPGTRLLVL.

This chain links TRBV5-1 with TRBJ2-1; 8 nucleotides match TRBD1. This CDR3 has 15 residues. V dropped 3 bases and J dropped 2; count of bases not matched to a gene: 4. CDR1 is SGHRS and CDR2 is YFSETQ in the germline V gene. DNA for the CDR3: TGCGCCAGCAGCTCTTCGGACAGGGCCTACAATGAGCAGTTCTTC. Its translation is CASSSSDRAYNEQFF. Combining the CDR3 with reference TRBV5-1 and TRBJ2-1 gives the whole variable domain KAGVTQTPRYLIKTRGQQVTLSCSPISGHRSVSWYQQTPGQGLQFLFEYFSETQRNKGNFPGRFSGRQFSNSRSEMNVSTLELGDSALYLCASSSSDRAYNEQFFGPGTRLTVL.

This clone was recorded a few times. The chain employs TRBV4-2 and TRBJ2-5; TRBD2 aligns across 11 bases. CDR1 and CDR2 (germline): LGHNA, YNFKEQ. V was clipped by 4 bases and J by 5 bases; unmatched bases: 12. This CDR3 comprises 17 residues. CDR3: CASSRGVAGGPSETQYF. CDR3 in DNA: TGTGCCAGCAGCCGGGGGGTAGCGGGAGGGCCCTCGGAGACCCAGTACTTC.

The sample holds one count of this clone. The rearrangement links TRBV7-2 to TRBJ2-5; 10 nucleotides align to TRBD2. Germline values: CDR1 SGHTA, CDR2 FQGNSA. V was clipped by 2 bases and J by 4 bases; unmatched bases: 7. The CDR3 consists of 16 residues. CDR3 loop: CASSLQRGGGRETQYF. The CDR3 nucleotides are TGTGCCAGCAGCTTACAGCGGGGGGGCGGGCGAGAGACCCAGTACTTC.

The V and J genes are TRBV11-3 and TRBJ2-1, with D possibly being TRBD2 (6 bases). The germline CDR1 and CDR2 sequences are SGHNT and YENEEA. V shed 2 bases and J shed 0 bases, with 17 bases lying between them. This CDR3 has 18 amino acids. In nucleotides, the CDR3 is TGTGCCAGCAGCTTAAGGTCGTCTAGCGCCTCCTCCTACAATGAGCAGTTCTTC. Its translation is CASSLRSSSASSYNEQFF.

The chain couples TRBV19 to TRBJ2-2, with a possible D match to TRBD1 (5 bases). CDR3 size: 16 residues. The V and J ends lost 2 bases and 0 bases respectively, with 10 bases between them. Per the germline V gene, CDR1 is LNHDA and CDR2 is SQIVND (reference sequence). The DNA for the CDR3 is TGTGCCAGTAGTATACTTGGGGCGGCGAACACCGGGGAGCTGTTTTTT. The encoded protein is CASSILGAANTGELFF.

This clone was detected once. The V call is TRBV7-2, the J call TRBJ2-2, with TRBD1 matching over 10 bases. The germline V gene has CDR1 SGHTA and CDR2 FQGNSA. The CDR3 is 16 amino acids. With V trimmed by 5 bases and J by 3 bases, 6 bases remained unmatched. The CDR3 nucleotides read TGTGCCAGCAGCCCACCGGACAGGGGGTACACCGGGGAGCTGTTTTTT. As protein: CASSPPDRGYTGELFF.

CDR3 sequence: CATSGDRGITEAFF. Here the CDR3 DNA reads TGTGCCACCTCTGGGGACAGGGGGATCACTGAAGCTTTCTTT. The chain carries TRBV27 and TRBJ1-1; 11 nucleotides line up with TRBD1. Germline CDR1 MNHEY, CDR2 SMNVEV (reference sequence). The CDR3 length is 14 residues. The ends lost 10 bases at V and 4 bases at J; junction bases unmatched: 8.

V gene TRBV12-3 or TRBV12-4 combines with J gene TRBJ1-1, with no clear D. CDR3 size: 13 residues. V lost 1 base and J 7 bases, leaving 10 bases between the germline ends. Here the CDR3 reads CASSLGEFVEAFF. CDR3 in DNA: TGTGCCAGCAGTTTAGGGGAGTTTGTTGAAGCTTTCTTT.

The J gene is TRBJ1-5, the V gene TRBV19; D perhaps matches TRBD1 (5 bases). CDR3 length: 17 residues. Between the trimmed V and J ends, which lost 3 bases and 3 bases, there was a span of 18 bases. In germline, CDR1 is LNHDA, CDR2 SQIVND (reference sequence). The CDR3 bases are TGTGCCAGTAGTATCGAATATCACGGGACTCACAATCAGCCCCAGCATTTT. It codes for CASSIEYHGTHNQPQHF.

The chain is built from TRBV28 and TRBJ1-3, with D possibly being TRBD1 (5 bases). This CDR3 region has 17 residues. CDR1 and CDR2 from the germline V gene are MDHEN and SYDVKM. V gave up 2 bases and J gave up 0 bases, with 14 bases separating them. The CDR3 sequence: CASSLPIQGFSGNTIYF. In DNA form, the CDR3 reads TGTGCCAGCAGTTTACCCATTCAGGGCTTCTCTGGAAACACCATATATTTT.

The chain carries TRBV19 and TRBJ2-1; TRBD2 is a possible D gene (6 bases). This CDR3 is built from 14 residues. Trimming took off 8 bases at V and 11 bases at J, with 22 bases between the two ends. Germline values: CDR1 LNHDA, CDR2 SQIVND (reference sequence). The CDR3 DNA is TGTGCCAGTGCTCGGGACTTGGAAGGTACCAAGCAGTTCTTC. It is translated as CASARDLEGTKQFF.

The rearrangement joins TRBV19 to TRBJ1-5, with a possible D match to TRBD1 (6 bases). The CDR3 length is 13 residues. V dropped 5 bases and J dropped 8 bases, with 13 bases sitting between them. In germline, CDR1 is LNHDA, CDR2 SQIVND (reference sequence). CDR3 loop: CASSDTGMKPQHF. The DNA for the CDR3 is TGTGCCAGTAGTGACACAGGGATGAAGCCCCAGCATTTT.

The genes are TRBV7-9 and TRBJ1-2, with 8 bases identical to TRBD1. Germline CDR1 SEHNR, CDR2 FQNEAQ (reference sequence). The V segment lost 1 base and the J segment 6 bases; nucleotides outside the gene matches: 10. The CDR3 consists of 16 residues. DNA of the CDR3: TGTGCCAGCAGCTTAGGTGGACAGGACAGGGTAGATGGCTACACCTTC. Amino acids: CASSLGGQDRVDGYTF.

V is TRBV14 and J is TRBJ1-3; unclear D gene. The germline CDR1 and CDR2 sequences are SGHDN and FVKESK. With 0 bases removed from V and 0 bases from J, the gap between germline ends came to 9 bases. The CDR3 totals 16 residues. CDR3: CASSQDRTFSGNTIYF. The DNA of the CDR3 is TGTGCCAGCAGCCAAGACAGAACCTTCTCTGGAAACACCATATATTTT.

The J gene is TRBJ2-5, the V gene TRBV5-1; a weak D match, TRBD2 (6 bases). This CDR3 spans 14 amino acids. The V gene's germline CDR1 is SGHRS and CDR2 YFSETQ. The germline V and J ends were trimmed by 0 bases and 3 bases, with 9 bases remaining between them. CDR3 nucleotide sequence: TGCGCCAGCAGCTTGGGATCGGGAGAAGAGACCCAGTACTTC. It specifies CASSLGSGEETQYF.